The 29 T cell receptor beta chains below were found in one sample sequenced in a study of cytomegalovirus exposure and HLA in healthy donors. It was with 60 Vbeta and 13 Jbeta primers that the PCR ran. The repertoire was sequenced with immunoSEQ multiplex PCR; TCRdb's copy has only in-frame clones and lacks some. The table records over 150,000 clones, 75% to 85% of them present only once. The sequencing input was PBMCs. These receptors were taken from a woman in her twenties or thirties in good health and CMV-seronegative.

V and J are TRBV12-1 and TRBJ1-4; TRBD1 is taken as the D call from the table, unchecked against the DNA. TRBV12-1 is a documented pseudogene. The CDR3 length is 18 residues. CDR3 nucleotides: TGTGCCAGCAGCTCCGACAGGGATTTGCGGCGGGTTCGGGAAAAACTGTTTTTT. This translates into CASSSDRDLRRVREKLFF.

The chain joins TRBV27 to TRBJ2-3; TRBD1 agrees at 7 bases. The J segment lost 0 bases and the V segment lost 1 base, leaving 7 bases of the junction unmatched. This CDR3 spans 17 amino acids. Germline CDR1 MNHEY, CDR2 SMNVEV (reference sequence). The CDR3 here is CASSLLGQASSTDTQYF. DNA of the CDR3: TGTGCCAGCAGTTTATTAGGACAGGCCTCTAGCACAGATACGCAGTATTTT.

About this clone itself: Other nucleotide sequences from this sample produce the same CDR3. This sequence joins TRBV18 and TRBJ1-4; 9 nucleotides agree with TRBD1. Germline CDR1 reads KGHSH; CDR2 reads LQKENI. The V and J ends lost 0 bases and 4 bases, in that order; junction bases with no gene match: 0. The CDR3 consists of 15 residues. DNA for the CDR3: TGTGCCAGCTCACCACCGGGACAGGGTAATGAAAAACTGTTTTTT. This translates into CASSPPGQGNEKLFF.

The sample holds a few counts of this clone. The rearrangement links TRBV7-9 to TRBJ2-7; tentative D call: TRBD2 (6 bases). V shed 5 bases and J shed 5 bases, with 22 bases lying between them. Germline V gene lookup returns CDR1 SEHNR and CDR2 FQNEAQ (reference sequence). CDR3 length: 16 amino acids. CDR3 amino acids: CASSPSGSAGWDEQYF. The CDR3 nucleotides are TGTGCCAGCAGCCCCTCCGGGAGCGCGGGATGGGACGAGCAGTACTTC.

The chain is built from TRBV7-6 and TRBJ2-1, with TRBD2 matching over 11 bases. The CDR3 is made up of 19 amino acids. With 0 bases clipped from V and 0 bases from J, the junction kept 7 bases outside the gene matches. The germline V gene has CDR1 SGHVS and CDR2 FNYEAQ. The CDR3: CASSLALLAGASSYNEQFF. CDR3 DNA sequence: TGTGCCAGCAGCTTAGCGCTACTAGCGGGAGCCAGCTCCTACAATGAGCAGTTCTTC.

V gene TRBV4-3 combines with J gene TRBJ2-1; D possibly corresponds to TRBD1 (5 bases). The V and J ends lost 1 base and 0 bases respectively, with 10 bases between them. Germline assignment: CDR1 LGHNA and CDR2 YSLEER. The CDR3 is made up of 16 amino acids. CDR3: CASSQVGASSYNEQFF. Here the CDR3 DNA reads TGCGCCAGCAGCCAAGTTGGGGCGAGCTCCTACAATGAGCAGTTCTTC.

CDR3 loop: CASNGPPQHF. CDR3 in DNA: TGTGCCAGCAATGGGCCGCCCCAGCATTTT. V is TRBV28 and J is TRBJ1-5; D call uncertain. Between the trimmed V and J ends, which lost 7 bases and 9 bases, there was a span of 7 bases. This CDR3 region has 10 residues. Germline V gene lookup returns CDR1 MDHEN and CDR2 SYDVKM.

CDR3 region: CASSTGMSTEAFF. DNA for the CDR3: TGTGCCAGTAGTACAGGGATGAGCACTGAAGCTTTCTTT. This chain connects TRBV19 to TRBJ1-1; maybe TRBD1 (5 bases). V shed 4 bases and J shed 4 bases, with 10 bases lying between them. The CDR3 totals 13 residues. Germline-derived CDR1 and CDR2 are LNHDA and SQIVND (reference sequence).

There are a few counts of this clone. J is TRBJ1-4 and V is TRBV4-3; no definite D call. The CDR3 consists of 18 residues. The V and J ends lost 0 bases and 0 bases respectively, with 14 bases between them. Looked up from germline, CDR1 is LGHNA and CDR2 is YSLEER. CDR3 nucleotides: TGCGCCAGCAGCCAAGATCTAAGTAGAACTGCAACTAATGAAAAACTGTTTTTT. It codes for CASSQDLSRTATNEKLFF.

The J gene is TRBJ2-7, the V gene TRBV2; 13 nucleotides align to TRBD2. CDR1 is SNHLY and CDR2 is FYNNEI in the germline V gene. The CDR3 consists of 15 residues. Trimming cost V 6 bases and J 5 bases; bases outside gene matches: 7. The CDR3 DNA reads as TGTGCCAGCAGATCCACTAGCGGGGGGGCCCACGAGCAGTACTTC. As protein: CASRSTSGGAHEQYF.

The J gene is TRBJ2-3, the V gene TRBV4-3; D is possibly TRBD2 (6 bases). Trimming pared 0 bases from V and 2 bases from J, leaving 15 bases between. This CDR3 comprises 17 residues. Germline V gene sequence: CDR1 LGHNA, CDR2 YSLEER. DNA of the CDR3: TGCGCCAGCAGCCAAGATTGGGTCGGGAGTCTCACAGATACGCAGTATTTT. Translation gives CASSQDWVGSLTDTQYF.

J is TRBJ1-3 and V is TRBV5-1; maybe TRBD1 (5 bases). This CDR3 comprises 16 residues. Trimming stripped 0 bases from V and 4 bases from J, with 14 bases between. Per germline, CDR1 SGHRS and CDR2 YFSETQ. CDR3 nucleotide sequence: TGCGCCAGCAGCTTGGCCACAGGTGCTGCCGGAAACACCATATATTTT. Translation: CASSLATGAAGNTIYF.

This chain connects TRBV5-1 to TRBJ2-7; the match to TRBD2 covers 7 bases. Germline V gene sequence: CDR1 SGHRS, CDR2 YFSETQ. The trim removed 2 bases at V and 0 bases at J, leaving 8 bases unmatched. The CDR3 length is 16 residues. The CDR3 here is CASSLSGTRSSYEQYF. DNA for the CDR3: TGCGCCAGCAGCTTAAGCGGGACGCGGAGCTCCTACGAGCAGTACTTC.

The CDR3 spells CASSQDASTDTQYF. In nucleotides, the CDR3 is TGCGCCAGCAGCCAAGATGCGAGCACAGATACGCAGTATTTT. This chain uses TRBV4-3 with TRBJ2-3; no clear D. Germline V lookup: CDR1 LGHNA, CDR2 YSLEER. With 0 bases removed from V and 0 bases from J, the gap between germline ends came to 4 bases. This CDR3 is built from 14 residues.

The chain links TRBV7-2 to TRBJ2-3; TRBD2 aligns across 11 bases. J was trimmed by 1 base and V by 5 bases; bases with no gene match: 5. This CDR3 has 16 amino acids. Germline V gene data show CDR1 as SGHTA and CDR2 as FQGNSA. CDR3 residues: CASSQTLAGGTDTQYF. In DNA form, the CDR3 reads TGTGCCAGCAGCCAGACACTAGCGGGGGGCACAGATACGCAGTATTTT.

The rearrangement links TRBV27 to TRBJ2-1; D may be TRBD1 (6 bases). Trimming pared 3 bases from V and 7 bases from J, leaving 19 bases between. The CDR3 has 16 residues. Germline CDR1 MNHEY, CDR2 SMNVEV (reference sequence). The CDR3 coding sequence is TGTGCCAGCAGTTTCGGTGTTGGGGGCCTAAGTAATGAGCAGTTCTTC. It encodes CASSFGVGGLSNEQFF.

The chain recombines TRBV5-6 with TRBJ2-7; 10 bases fit TRBD1. J gave up 4 bases and V 4 bases, and 8 bases lay outside the gene matches. The CDR3 has 15 amino acids. The germline CDR1 and CDR2 sequences are SGHDT and YYEEEE. The CDR3 nucleotides are TGTGCCAGCAGCCGACCGGACAGGGGGAATTACGAGCAGTACTTC. It yields the protein CASSRPDRGNYEQYF.

This chain links TRBV6-1 with TRBJ2-2; D tentatively fits TRBD1 or TRBD2 (10 bases each). The V gene's germline CDR1 is MNHNS and CDR2 SASEGT. The V end was cut by 4 bases, the J end by 5 bases, with 20 bases between. This CDR3 has 17 residues. The CDR3 loop reads CASSGQGASGRTGELFF. CDR3 DNA sequence: TGTGCCAGCAGTGGACAGGGGGCTAGCGGGAGAACCGGGGAGCTGTTTTTT.

The J gene is TRBJ2-5, the V gene TRBV6-5, with TRBD1 identical over 7 bases. The CDR3 has 12 residues. Germline trimming cut 11 bases from V and 1 base from J; bases unmatched to any gene: 4. Germline CDR1 is MNHEY and CDR2 is SVGAGI. The CDR3 DNA reads TGTGCCGGGGGACAGTCCCAAGAGACCCAGTACTTC. Encoded protein: CAGGQSQETQYF.

The DNA for the CDR3 is TGCGCCAGCAGAGTGTACAGGGTGGGCGATGGCTACACCTTC. This translates into CASRVYRVGDGYTF. This chain uses TRBV5-1 with TRBJ1-2; possible D gene TRBD1, 6 bases. The CDR3 totals 14 residues. V shed 5 bases and J shed 6 bases, with 17 bases lying between them. Germline CDR1 SGHRS, CDR2 YFSETQ.

The CDR3 region has the DNA TGTGCCAGCAGTCCAACCGGACTAGCGGGAGAGTCAGATACGCAGTATTTT. Protein product: CASSPTGLAGESDTQYF. The J gene is TRBJ2-3, the V gene TRBV28, with 13 bases that match TRBD2. The CDR3 spans 17 residues. The germline V gene has CDR1 MDHEN and CDR2 SYDVKM. V shed 5 bases, J shed 4 bases, and the junction held 9 bases outside the gene matches.

The V and J genes are TRBV4-2 and TRBJ2-7; 10 positions agree with TRBD2. J gave up 1 base and V 5 bases, and 11 bases lay outside the gene matches. From germline, CDR1 is LGHNA and CDR2 YNFKEQ. CDR3 length: 17 residues. The CDR3 sequence: CASSYPGLALGSYEQYF. CDR3 DNA: TGTGCCAGCAGCTATCCGGGACTAGCGTTGGGATCCTACGAGCAGTACTTC.

This chain connects TRBV19 to TRBJ2-2; 9 bases match TRBD1. Germline CDR1 LNHDA, CDR2 SQIVND (reference sequence). The CDR3 length is 16 residues. The junction had 5 bases not matched to a gene; V was cut back by 6 bases and J by 0 bases. In DNA form, the CDR3 reads TGTGCCAGTAGCTTTAACAGGGGGCCGAACACCGGGGAGCTGTTTTTT. It codes for CASSFNRGPNTGELFF. Looking up the rest from reference TRBV19 and TRBJ2-2 gives the full variable domain: DGGITQSPKYLFRKEGQNVTLSCEQNLNHDAMYWYRQDPGQGLRLIYYSQIVNDFQKGDIAEGYSVSREKKESFPLTVTSAQKNPTAFYLCASSFNRGPNTGELFFGEGSRLTVL.

The V gene is TRBV5-6, the J gene TRBJ1-1; no definite D call. The germline CDR1 and CDR2 sequences are SGHDT and YYEEEE. Trimming took 0 bases from V and 0 from J, leaving 12 bases between them. The CDR3 is 16 residues long. CDR3 sequence (DNA): TGTGCCAGCAGCTTGGACGTCGGGAACTTGAACACTGAAGCTTTCTTT. Its translation is CASSLDVGNLNTEAFF.

The chain recombines TRBV11-2 with TRBJ2-7; 7 nucleotides agree with TRBD1. V lost 8 bases and J lost 3; bases outside the gene matches: 1. This CDR3 region has 11 residues. Germline V gene data show CDR1 as SGHAT and CDR2 as FQNNGV. In nucleotides, the CDR3 is TGTGCCAGCGGGACAGTCTACGAGCAGTACTTC. Its protein is CASGTVYEQYF.

The CDR3 nucleotides are TGTGCCAGCAGCTTACCCCGGGTTCGGGACAGCGCAGACTACGAGCAGTACTTC. Protein: CASSLPRVRDSADYEQYF. V usage is TRBV7-9 and J usage is TRBJ2-7, with 7 bases that match TRBD1. CDR1 is SEHNR, CDR2 FQNEAQ, per germline (reference sequence). The junction had 16 bases not matched to a gene; V was cut back by 2 bases and J by 3 bases. CDR3 length: 18 amino acids.

This chain joins TRBV6-1 and TRBJ1-2, with a weak D call TRBD1 (6 bases). Trimming removed 4 bases from V and 6 bases from J, with 15 bases in between. The CDR3 sequence is 14 residues long. CDR1 MNHNS and CDR2 SASEGT come from the germline V gene. The CDR3 bases are TGTGCCAGCAGTGCTCAACAGGGTTTGCATGGCTACACCTTC. This encodes CASSAQQGLHGYTF.

The CDR3 nucleotides read TGCGCCAGCAGCCCCGGTGAGGGAGCAGATACGCAGTATTTT. It translates to CASSPGEGADTQYF. The rearrangement uses TRBV4-3 and TRBJ2-3, with D perhaps TRBD2 (5 bases). The CDR3 has 14 amino acids. In germline, CDR1 is LGHNA, CDR2 YSLEER. V shed 4 bases and J shed 4 bases, with 12 bases lying between them.

About this clone: This specimen includes other DNA sequences encoding the same CDR3. V is TRBV19 and J is TRBJ2-7; TRBD1 agrees at 9 bases. Germline V lookup: CDR1 LNHDA, CDR2 SQIVND (reference sequence). The CDR3 runs to 15 residues. With V trimmed by 3 bases and J by 4 bases, 7 bases remained unmatched. CDR3 coding DNA: TGTGCCAGTAGTATTTCGGGACAGGGTGCTTACGAGCAGTACTTC. This sequence encodes CASSISGQGAYEQYF.